These T cell receptor beta chains were read from a single sample in a study of OX40 agonist ivuxolimab in advanced cancers. TCRdb's copy holds only in-frame clones and misses some; the assay was immunoSEQ multiplex PCR. The sample holds tens of thousands of clones, approximately 91% seen once. The sample here was CD4+ or CD8+ T cells sorted from blood, taken in a trial of the OX40 agonist ivuxolimab. The receptor source for this set is an adult with an advanced solid tumor such as melanoma, head and neck, liver or kidney cancer. Each CDR3 is given with its conserved first and last residue. D genes are given only for firm matches. Clone size is not always given. Where it is, it says once, few, many or a class for expanded clones.

CDR3 DNA: TGTGCCAGCAGCTTGGGGAGCTATCAGCCCCAGCATTTT
CDR3 protein: CASSLGSYQPQHF
J gene: TRBJ1-5
D gene: -
V gene: TRBV13
clone size: -

CDR3 DNA: TGTGCCAGCAGCTATGGGGGCAGCAATCAGCCCCAGCATTTT
CDR3 protein: CASSYGGSNQPQHF
J gene: TRBJ1-5
D gene: -
V gene: TRBV7-6
clone size: -

CDR3 DNA: TGTGCCAGCAGCGTACCCCGGGAGGGACCCGGGGAGCTGTTTTTT
CDR3 protein: CASSVPREGPGELFF
J gene: TRBJ2-2
D gene: TRBD2
V gene: TRBV9
clone size: -

CDR3 DNA: TGTGCCAGTAGTATCAGGGGAGATACGCAGTATTTT
CDR3 protein: CASSIRGDTQYF
J gene: TRBJ2-3
D gene: -
V gene: TRBV19
clone size: few

CDR3 DNA: TGCGCCAGCAGCCAGGACAGGGCGAGCACAGATACGCAGTATTTT
CDR3 protein: CASSQDRASTDTQYF
J gene: TRBJ2-3
D gene: TRBD1
V gene: TRBV4-3
clone size: -

CDR3 DNA: TGTGCCAGCAGTACCACGACAGGGACCGGGGAGCTGTTTTTT
CDR3 protein: CASSTTTGTGELFF
J gene: TRBJ2-2
D gene: TRBD1
V gene: TRBV27
clone size: -

CDR3 DNA: TGTGCCTGGGGGGGGAGCGAAAGGTATGAGCAGTTCTTC
CDR3 protein: CAWGGSERYEQFF
J gene: TRBJ2-1
D gene: -
V gene: TRBV30
clone size: -

CDR3 DNA: TGTGCCAGCAGCTTAGTGGGAGGGGCCCAAGAGACCCAGTACTTC
CDR3 protein: CASSLVGGAQETQYF
J gene: TRBJ2-5
D gene: TRBD2
V gene: TRBV13
clone size: -

CDR3 DNA: TGCAGCGTTGAATGGTCAGGGCGGACTTATGGCTACACCTTC
CDR3 protein: CSVEWSGRTYGYTF
J gene: TRBJ1-2
D gene: -
V gene: TRBV29-1
clone size: once

CDR3 DNA: TGCAGTGCTAAAAGGGGGACTGAAGCTTTCTTT
CDR3 protein: CSAKRGTEAFF
J gene: TRBJ1-1
D gene: -
V gene: TRBV20-1
clone size: -

CDR3 DNA: TGTGCCAGCAGCTTTCCGGGACAGGCCAATGAGCAGTTCTTC
CDR3 protein: CASSFPGQANEQFF
J gene: TRBJ2-1
D gene: TRBD1
V gene: TRBV7-9
clone size: -

CDR3 DNA: TGTGCCAGCAGTTTTTGGGGGGAGGGGAACACTGAAGCTTTCTTT
CDR3 protein: CASSFWGEGNTEAFF
J gene: TRBJ1-1
D gene: -
V gene: TRBV28
clone size: -

CDR3 DNA: TGTGCCAGCAGCTTGCCAGGGGCGGCCTACGAGCAGTACTTC
CDR3 protein: CASSLPGAAYEQYF
J gene: TRBJ2-7
D gene: -
V gene: TRBV7-9
clone size: -

CDR3 DNA: TGTGCCAGCAGCCCTGGGGGTAGCCCTATCACAGATACGCAGTATTTT
CDR3 protein: CASSPGGSPITDTQYF
J gene: TRBJ2-3
D gene: -
V gene: TRBV27
clone size: -

CDR3 DNA: TGTGCCAGCAGGTCGGGGGGGGCCTATGGCTACACCTTC
CDR3 protein: CASRSGGAYGYTF
J gene: TRBJ1-2
D gene: -
V gene: TRBV27
clone size: few

CDR3 DNA: TGTGCCAGTAGTATCTCCAGCGGGAGGGTCTACGAGCAGTACTTC
CDR3 protein: CASSISSGRVYEQYF
J gene: TRBJ2-7
D gene: TRBD2
V gene: TRBV19
clone size: -

CDR3 DNA: TGTGCCAGCAGCTTGGGACTAGCTCTCAATGAGCAGTTCTTC
CDR3 protein: CASSLGLALNEQFF
J gene: TRBJ2-1
D gene: TRBD2
V gene: TRBV5-4
clone size: -

CDR3 DNA: TGTGCCTGGAGCGAATCTGTCTACGAGCAGTACTTC
CDR3 protein: CAWSESVYEQYF
J gene: TRBJ2-7
D gene: -
V gene: TRBV30
clone size: -

CDR3 DNA: TGTGCCAGCAGTATTCAGGGACTAGCGGTAACCTACAATGAGCAGTTCTTC
CDR3 protein: CASSIQGLAVTYNEQFF
J gene: TRBJ2-1
D gene: TRBD2
V gene: TRBV27
clone size: -

CDR3 DNA: TGTGCCAGCAGTGACTCGGTTTTGACTGAAGCTTTCTTT
CDR3 protein: CASSDSVLTEAFF
J gene: TRBJ1-1
D gene: -
V gene: TRBV2
clone size: -

CDR3 DNA: TGTGCCAGCAGCACCGGACCCAGCTACGAGCAGTACTTC
CDR3 protein: CASSTGPSYEQYF
J gene: TRBJ2-7
D gene: -
V gene: TRBV7-8
clone size: -

CDR3 DNA: TGTGCCAGCAGCGTACGTAGGGACTACTCAAACACAGATACGCAGTATTTT
CDR3 protein: CASSVRRDYSNTDTQYF
J gene: TRBJ2-3
D gene: TRBD2
V gene: TRBV11-3
clone size: -

CDR3 DNA: TGTGCCAGCAGTCCGGGACGCCACAATGAGCAGTTCTTC
CDR3 protein: CASSPGRHNEQFF
J gene: TRBJ2-1
D gene: -
V gene: TRBV28
clone size: once

CDR3 DNA: TGTGCCAGCTCACCACCGACAGGATCCGGGGAGCTGTTTTTT
CDR3 protein: CASSPPTGSGELFF
J gene: TRBJ2-2
D gene: -
V gene: TRBV18
clone size: -